What follows describes a single T cell receptor (beta chain). The sample comes from a study of blood T cell repertoires in COVID-19. Produced via immunoSEQ multiplex PCR; TCRdb's table is partial and in-frame only. The sample consists of 140,000 to 150,000 clones, roughly 80% of them appearing once. Clinical histories supplied by participants themselves formed the basis of cohort assignment. Trimming left V 5 bases short and J 5 bases short, with 11 bases between. CDR1 SGHRS and CDR2 YFSETQ come from the germline V gene. CDR3 length equals 14 residues. Sequencing was performed on PBMCs or T cells enriched from blood (not recorded which). This TCR was recovered from a woman aged 45-65 years who had recovered from COVID-19. J is TRBJ1-6 and V is TRBV5-1; D is undetermined. The DNA for the CDR3 is TGCGCCAGCAGTAAAACATACGATAATTCACCCCTCCACTTT. Residues: CASSKTYDNSPLHF.